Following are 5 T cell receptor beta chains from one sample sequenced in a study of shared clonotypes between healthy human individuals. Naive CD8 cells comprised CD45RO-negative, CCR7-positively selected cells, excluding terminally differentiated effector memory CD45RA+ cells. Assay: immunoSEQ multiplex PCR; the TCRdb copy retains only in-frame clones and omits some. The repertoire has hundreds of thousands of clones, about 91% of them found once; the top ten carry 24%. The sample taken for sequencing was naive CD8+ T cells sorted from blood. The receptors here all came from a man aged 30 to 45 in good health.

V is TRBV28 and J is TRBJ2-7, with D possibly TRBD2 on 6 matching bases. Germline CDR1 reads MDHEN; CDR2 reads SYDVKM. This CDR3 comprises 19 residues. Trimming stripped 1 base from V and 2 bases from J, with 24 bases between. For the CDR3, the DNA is TGTGCCAGCAGTTTATACTTGACAAGCCGGGAGCCCACAACCTACGAGCAGTACTTC. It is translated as CASSLYLTSREPTTYEQYF.

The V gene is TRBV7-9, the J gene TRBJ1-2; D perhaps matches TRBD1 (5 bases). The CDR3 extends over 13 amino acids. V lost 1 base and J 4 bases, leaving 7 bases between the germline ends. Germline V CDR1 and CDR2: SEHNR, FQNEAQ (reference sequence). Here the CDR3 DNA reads TGTGCCAGCAGCTTAGTTGACAGCTATGGCTACACCTTC. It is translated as CASSLVDSYGYTF.

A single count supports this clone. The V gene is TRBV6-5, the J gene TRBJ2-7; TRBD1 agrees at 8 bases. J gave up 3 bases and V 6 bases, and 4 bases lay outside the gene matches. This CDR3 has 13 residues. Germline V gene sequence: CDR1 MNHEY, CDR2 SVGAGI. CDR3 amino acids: CASSPDRVYEQYF. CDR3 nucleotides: TGTGCCAGCAGCCCGGACAGGGTCTACGAGCAGTACTTC.

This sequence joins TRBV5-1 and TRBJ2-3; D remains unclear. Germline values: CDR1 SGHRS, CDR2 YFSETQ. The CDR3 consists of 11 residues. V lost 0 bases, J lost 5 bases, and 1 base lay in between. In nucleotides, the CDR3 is TGCGCCAGCAGCTTGGTAGATACGCAGTATTTT. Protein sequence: CASSLVDTQYF. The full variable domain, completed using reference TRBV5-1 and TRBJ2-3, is KAGVTQTPRYLIKTRGQQVTLSCSPISGHRSVSWYQQTPGQGLQFLFEYFSETQRNKGNFPGRFSGRQFSNSRSEMNVSTLELGDSALYLCASSLVDTQYFGPGTRLTVL.

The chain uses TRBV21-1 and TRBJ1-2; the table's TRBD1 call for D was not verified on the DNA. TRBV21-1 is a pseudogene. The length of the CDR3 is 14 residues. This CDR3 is CASTSGTALYGYTF. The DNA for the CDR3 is TGTGCCAGCACTTCCGGGACAGCCCTCTATGGCTACACCTTC.